What follows is one TCR beta chain and its context. This specimen comes from a study of shared clonotypes between healthy human individuals. Sequenced by immunoSEQ multiplex PCR; TCRdb stores in-frame clones only, minus some. The data show approximately 2,300,000 clones, approximately 90% seen once. CDR3 length equals 14 residues. From germline, CDR1 is SGHNT and CDR2 YYREEE (reference sequence). V was pared by 4 bases and J by 2 bases, with 7 bases between. This TCR came from a man aged 18-30 years in good health. Some clones in this sample may be carry-over from other donors' samples. The sequenced material came from naive CD4+ T cells from PBMCs. Subset specified: CD45RA+ positively selected. This sequence joins TRBV5-4 and TRBJ2-6; D unclear. The CDR3 here is CASSNPTGANVLTF. Written as DNA, the CDR3 is TGTGCCAGCAGCAACCCCACTGGGGCCAACGTCCTGACTTTC. The full variable domain, completed using reference TRBV5-4 and TRBJ2-6, is ETGVTQSPTHLIKTRGQQVTLRCSSQSGHNTVSWYQQALGQGPQFIFQYYREEENGRGNFPPRFSGLQFPNYSSELNVNALELDDSALYLCASSNPTGANVLTFGAGSRLTVL.